This T cell receptor beta chain was recorded in a study of a mutant IDH1 vaccine in newly diagnosed glioma. Stated time point: week 5, during vaccination. All doses held 300 ug of mutant IDH1 20-mer peptide, with topical imiquimod. Notes on this clone: The antigen remains unidentified.

Here immunoSEQ multiplex PCR was the method, and the copy in TCRdb shows in-frame clones only, minus some. The sample shows over 50,000 clones, around 89% of them seen only once. This receptor was taken from a middle-aged woman with glioma. The material was PBMCs, obtained from a glioma patient whose treatment included an IDH1 peptide vaccine.

This CDR3 reads CSVEGARAGNSYEQYF. Here the CDR3 DNA reads TGCAGCGTTGAAGGGGCTCGTGCGGGCAACTCCTACGAGCAGTACTTC. The chain carries TRBV29-1 and TRBJ2-7, with D perhaps TRBD2 (5 bases). Germline-derived CDR1 and CDR2 are SQVTM and ANQGSEA. Trimming pared 1 base from V and 0 bases from J, leaving 16 bases between. CDR3 size: 16 residues.